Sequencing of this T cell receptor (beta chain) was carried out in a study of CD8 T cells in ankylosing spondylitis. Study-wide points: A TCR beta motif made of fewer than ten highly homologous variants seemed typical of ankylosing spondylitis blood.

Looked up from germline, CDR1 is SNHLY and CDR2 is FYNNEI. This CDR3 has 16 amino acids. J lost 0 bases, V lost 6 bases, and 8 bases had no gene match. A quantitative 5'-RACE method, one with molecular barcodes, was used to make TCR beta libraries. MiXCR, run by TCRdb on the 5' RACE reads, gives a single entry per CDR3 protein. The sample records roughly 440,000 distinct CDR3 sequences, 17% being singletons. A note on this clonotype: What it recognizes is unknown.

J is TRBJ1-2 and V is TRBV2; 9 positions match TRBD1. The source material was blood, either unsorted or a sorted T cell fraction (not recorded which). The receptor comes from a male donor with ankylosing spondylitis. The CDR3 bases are TGTGCCAGCAGGGGGGACAGGGCCACAGCTAACTATGGCTACACCTTC. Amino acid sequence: CASRGDRATANYGYTF.